The clone carrying this TCR beta chain was picked up one time. The sample belongs to a study of sequential checkpoint blockade in melanoma. V lost 5 bases, J lost 0 bases, and 5 bases lay in between. The V gene's germline CDR1 is LNHDA and CDR2 SQIVND (reference sequence). The CDR3 length is 12 residues. Clones were sequenced by immunoSEQ multiplex PCR, and TCRdb holds only the in-frame ones, with some missing. The sample lists approximately 29,000 clones, approximately 86% occurring once. Treatment indicated: randomized to nivolumab then ipilimumab (arm A) or the reverse (arm B). None of the patients previously received DNA-damaging chemotherapy.

This TCR derives from a human donor with melanoma. Sequences were derived from CD8+ T cells sorted from blood (inferred from file names), sampled from a patient given nivolumab and ipilimumab in sequence. This rearrangement joins TRBV19 to TRBJ2-7, with D unresolved. This chain's CDR3 is CASSPGSYEQYF. CDR3 DNA: TGTGCCAGTAGTCCCGGCTCCTACGAGCAGTACTTC.